This TCR beta chain was captured by sequencing in a study of T cell repertoires and leukemia-associated antigens (dated by TCRdb to about 2019). Describing the broader study: Per sample, about 5.1 to 6.6 million read pairs and roughly 3.3 to 5.0 million effective reads were obtained, for approximately 16 million effective reads in total. Using in vitro peptide stimulation of healthy T cells, the study set out to figure out what antigen is recognized by a TCR Vbeta21 clone that had previously been found in CML patients. Paper-wide results and their limitations: The antigen specificity and function of the expanded clones were not directly tested, and further investigation of both was required. Across the four groups, there were no significant differences in the numbers of Vbeta genes (approximately 58), Jbeta genes (approximately 15), VDJ rearrangements, or unique CDR3s.

Its CDR3 holds 16 amino acids, cysteine through phenylalanine. Of all the DNA, just the CDR3 is kept, 48 bases in frame from base 1. From a lookup of the germline V gene, CDR1 and CDR2 are SGDLS and YYNGEE. The V and J ends are trimmed by 0 bases and 3 bases, leaving 16 bases between them. CD3+ T cells were first rested overnight at about 2.5 million cells/mL in RPMI 1640 without fetal bovine serum. CD3+ T cells were isolated from PBMCs with MACS immunomagnetic beads following the manufacturer's instructions. TRIzol reagent was used to extract total RNA from the cultured T cells. 5' rapid amplification of cDNA ends (5'RACE) was the method used to amplify TCRbeta libraries from the RNA. Before sequencing, Qubit, an Agilent instrument, and quantitative PCR were used to check library concentration and integrity. Qualified libraries were sequenced on Illumina HiSeq or MiSeq by a commercial service provider. On the study's bioinformatics: MiXCR version 1.8.2 was used to identify TCR sequences in each sample. Qualified clones required a CDR3 longer than four amino acids, an in-frame nucleotide length, and no stop codon. A read containing the complete CDR3 structure was defined as an effective read. RT-PCR with 24 Vbeta primers, GeneScan spectratyping, and Sanger sequencing were used to validate the expanded clones. TCRdb reworked the public reads: Q25 trimming with fastp, MiXCR clone assembly, productive beta chains retained. Under each unique CDR3 protein, matching rows form one entry showing the most common genes and DNA. The V and J calls, along with clone size, are taken from TCRdb and not from the paper's own processing. The sample contains 11,000 or so distinct CDR3 sequences, just over 40% of them found a single time. About a third of the sample is in the top ten clones.

This clonotype was picked up one time. What this receptor recognizes is not known. No quality values exist for individual bases; no much larger clone is one base distant. One read provides weak support. The TCR sequence derives from a female donor in good health. The sequence is built from TRBV9 and TRBJ2-7; the D gene is possibly TRBD1, with 5 bases matching. Material for sequencing was CD3+ T cells sorted from blood and cultured. CDR3 reads: CASSVGVADSFYEQYF. The DNA sequence is given as TGTGCCAGCAGCGTAGGGGTCGCAGACAGCTTCTACGAGCAGTACTTC.